This TCR beta chain was recovered during a study of OX40 agonist ivuxolimab in advanced cancers. Study-level background: Two cutaneous melanoma patients and one hepatocellular carcinoma patient, three in all, had partial responses.

The germline V and J ends were trimmed by 0 bases and 2 bases, with 14 bases remaining between them. The CDR3 has 17 residues. The germline V gene has CDR1 MDHEN and CDR2 SYDVKM. Here immunoSEQ multiplex PCR was the method, and the copy in TCRdb shows in-frame clones only, minus some. The sample holds about 79,000 clones, about nine tenths seen once. This sequence originates from an adult with an advanced solid tumor such as melanoma, head and neck, liver or kidney cancer. The V gene is TRBV28, the J gene TRBJ1-3; D gene ambiguous. This specimen consisted of CD4+ or CD8+ T cells sorted from blood, obtained in a trial of the OX40 agonist ivuxolimab. The CDR3 here is CASSLWLRGKPGNTIYF. The CDR3 DNA is TGTGCCAGCAGTTTATGGTTGAGAGGGAAGCCTGGAAACACCATATATTTT. Complete variable domain (other parts from reference TRBV28 and TRBJ1-3): DVKVTQSSRYLVKRTGEKVFLECVQDMDHENMFWYRQDPGLGLRLIYFSYDVKMKEKGDIPEGYSVSREKKERFSLILESASTNQTSMYLCASSLWLRGKPGNTIYFGEGSWLTVV.